This is a list of T cell receptor beta chains from one sample in a study of T cell responses to AZD1222 COVID-19 vaccine. Generated by immunoSEQ multiplex PCR, the TCRdb table keeps only in-frame clones and is missing some. This table has 150,000 to 200,000 clones, 88% appearing once. The source material was peripheral blood, sampled on day 0 of AZD1222 vaccination. The receptors were gathered from an adult in good health. Each CDR3 is given with its conserved first and last residue. The D gene is left open where the match is weak. The size of a clone is reported for some rows only, either as once, few or many, or as a class for expanded clones.

clone size	V gene	J gene	D gene	CDR3 protein	CDR3 DNA
.	TRBV4-1	TRBJ1-2	.	CASSQDGADYGYTF	TGCGCCAGCAGCCAAGACGGGGCGGACTATGGCTACACCTTC
.	TRBV5-1	TRBJ2-1	.	CASSLGISYNEQFF	TGCGCCAGCAGCTTGGGAATCTCCTACAATGAGCAGTTCTTC
.	TRBV6-5	TRBJ1-3	.	CASSLQGKGNTIYF	TGTGCCAGCAGTTTACAGGGTAAAGGAAACACCATATATTTT
.	TRBV9	TRBJ1-6	.	CASSVEGYNSPLHF	TGTGCCAGCAGCGTCGAAGGGTATAATTCACCCCTCCACTTT
.	TRBV6-2/TRBV6-3	TRBJ2-1	.	CASSYRGDEQFF	TGTGCCAGCAGTTACCGGGGTGATGAGCAGTTCTTC
.	TRBV27	TRBJ2-7	.	CASSAPGRPSYEQYF	TGTGCCAGCAGTGCCCCGGGACGTCCGTCCTACGAGCAGTACTTC
.	TRBV28	TRBJ2-6	.	CASSSRPGANVLTF	TGTGCCAGCAGCTCCCGCCCCGGGGCCAACGTCCTGACTTTC
.	TRBV28	TRBJ2-5	.	CASSLAGWYQETQYF	TGTGCCAGCAGTTTGGCGGGTTGGTACCAAGAGACCCAGTACTTC
.	TRBV19	TRBJ1-6	TRBD1	CASSNLIRDRGDLRALHF	TGTGCCAGTAGTAACTTGATCCGGGACAGGGGCGACCTTCGGGCCCTCCACTTT
.	TRBV10-2	TRBJ2-3	.	CASSESYQGSDTQYF	TGCGCCAGCAGTGAGTCGTATCAGGGATCAGATACGCAGTATTTT
once	TRBV19	TRBJ2-4	.	CASSMTGSGNIQYF	TGTGCCAGTAGTATGACGGGGAGTGGAAACATTCAGTACTTC
.	TRBV18	TRBJ2-5	TRBD1	CASSPIGTEETQYF	TGTGCCAGCTCACCCATAGGGACAGAAGAGACCCAGTACTTC
.	TRBV5-1	TRBJ1-2	.	CASSLDGGGYTF	TGCGCCAGCAGCTTGGATGGCGGAGGCTACACCTTC
.	TRBV6-1	TRBJ1-3	.	CASSERQSSGNTIYF	TGTGCCAGCAGTGAACGCCAGAGCTCTGGAAACACCATATATTTT
.	TRBV11-2	TRBJ2-2	.	CASTPTALNTGELFF	TGTGCCAGCACCCCAACAGCGCTGAACACCGGGGAGCTGTTTTTT
.	TRBV5-4	TRBJ1-2	TRBD1	CASSLVSGGGYTF	TGTGCCAGCAGCTTGGTTTCAGGGGGTGGCTACACCTTC
.	TRBV7-9	TRBJ1-2	.	CASSLALPGDGYTF	TGTGCCAGCAGCTTAGCACTCCCAGGAGATGGCTACACCTTC
.	TRBV6-5	TRBJ2-2	TRBD2	CASSPLLAAGELFF	TGTGCCAGCAGTCCCCTTCTAGCGGCCGGGGAGCTGTTTTTT
.	TRBV4-3	TRBJ1-5	.	CASSQDRGSHQPQHF	TGCGCCAGCAGCCAAGATCGAGGCAGTCATCAGCCCCAGCATTTT
once	TRBV30	TRBJ2-1	TRBD2	CAWSEGLTSYNEQFF	TGTGCCTGGAGTGAGGGACTAACGTCCTACAATGAGCAGTTCTTC
.	TRBV28	TRBJ1-1	.	CASSPMFRGNTEAFF	TGTGCCAGCAGCCCCATGTTCAGGGGGAACACTGAAGCTTTCTTT
.	TRBV29-1	TRBJ2-1	TRBD2	CSVEWRGGLFKQFF	TGCAGCGTTGAATGGCGGGGGGGCCTTTTTAAGCAGTTCTTC
.	TRBV27	TRBJ2-2	.	CASSPGAWAGELFF	TGTGCCAGCAGTCCCGGGGCGTGGGCCGGGGAGCTGTTTTTT
.	TRBV2	TRBJ1-2	.	CASALRGLAYGYTF	TGTGCCAGCGCTCTAAGGGGCCTGGCCTATGGCTACACCTTC
.	TRBV11-2	TRBJ2-5	TRBD2	CASSLELAARTQYF	TGTGCCAGCAGCTTAGAGCTAGCGGCGAGGACCCAGTACTTC
.	TRBV6-5	TRBJ2-3	.	CASRHSGLWLDTQYF	TGTGCCAGCAGACACAGCGGTCTCTGGTTGGATACGCAGTATTTT
.	TRBV2	TRBJ1-2	TRBD1	CASSAWTGLGYTF	TGTGCCAGCAGTGCCTGGACAGGGCTTGGCTACACCTTC
.	TRBV27	TRBJ2-1	.	CASKQAPITYNEQFF	TGTGCCAGCAAACAGGCTCCGATTACCTACAATGAGCAGTTCTTC
.	TRBV3-1/TRBV3-2	TRBJ1-2	TRBD1	CASSQAGQGRNGYTF	TGTGCCAGCAGCCAAGCTGGACAGGGACGAAACGGCTACACCTTC
.	TRBV6-2/TRBV6-3	TRBJ1-2	.	CASSYSGRPNYGYTF	TGTGCCAGCAGTTACTCCGGACGGCCGAACTATGGCTACACCTTC
once	TRBV5-1	TRBJ2-1	TRBD2	CASYTGTSRTDEQFF	TGCGCCAGCTACACCGGGACTAGCAGGACTGATGAGCAGTTCTTC
once	TRBV6-6	TRBJ1-5	.	CASSPSSFRGGVKRNQPQHF	TGTGCCAGCAGCCCCTCATCCTTCCGGGGGGGGGTAAAGAGGAATCAGCCCCAGCATTTT
.	TRBV27	TRBJ2-7	.	CASSPLQGPYEQYF	TGTGCCAGCAGTCCCCTACAGGGCCCCTACGAGCAGTACTTC
.	TRBV3-1/TRBV3-2	TRBJ1-2	TRBD1	CASSPWDSTNYGYTF	TGTGCCAGCAGCCCATGGGACAGCACAAACTATGGCTACACCTTC
.	TRBV10-1	TRBJ1-2	.	CASSGDLADGYTF	TGCGCCAGCAGTGGGGACTTGGCTGATGGCTACACCTTC
.	TRBV4-2	TRBJ2-5	TRBD1	CASSQERDRAAETQYF	TGTGCCAGCAGCCAAGAAAGGGACAGGGCGGCGGAGACCCAGTACTTC
.	TRBV5-5	TRBJ2-7	.	CASEGQSSYEQYF	TGTGCCTCCGAAGGACAGTCCTCCTACGAGCAGTACTTC
.	TRBV2	TRBJ2-2	.	CASSFSWGAGTGELFF	TGTGCCAGCAGTTTTTCGTGGGGGGCGGGCACCGGGGAGCTGTTTTTT
.	TRBV27	TRBJ1-2	TRBD1	CASSHQGARYGYTF	TGTGCCAGCAGCCATCAGGGGGCCCGCTATGGCTACACCTTC
.	TRBV3-1/TRBV3-2	TRBJ1-2	TRBD1	CASSQELTGSHGYTF	TGTGCCAGCAGCCAAGAATTGACAGGGTCACACGGCTACACCTTC
.	TRBV7-3	TRBJ2-2	TRBD2	CASSLLAGFGGELFF	TGTGCCAGCAGCTTACTAGCGGGGTTCGGCGGGGAGCTGTTTTTT